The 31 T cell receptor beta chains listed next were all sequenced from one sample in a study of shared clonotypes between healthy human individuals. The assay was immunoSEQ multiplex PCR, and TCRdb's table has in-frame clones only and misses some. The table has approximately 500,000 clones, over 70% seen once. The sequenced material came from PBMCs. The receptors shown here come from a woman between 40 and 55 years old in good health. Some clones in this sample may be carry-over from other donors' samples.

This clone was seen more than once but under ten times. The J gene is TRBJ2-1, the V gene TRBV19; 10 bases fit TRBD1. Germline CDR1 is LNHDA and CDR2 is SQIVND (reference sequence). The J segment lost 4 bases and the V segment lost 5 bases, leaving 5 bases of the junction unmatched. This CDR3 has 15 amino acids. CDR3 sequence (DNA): TGTGCCAGTAGTTTGGGACAGGGGTCATACAATGAGCAGTTCTTC. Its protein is CASSLGQGSYNEQFF. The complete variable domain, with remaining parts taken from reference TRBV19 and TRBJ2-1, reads DGGITQSPKYLFRKEGQNVTLSCEQNLNHDAMYWYRQDPGQGLRLIYYSQIVNDFQKGDIAEGYSVSREKKESFPLTVTSAQKNPTAFYLCASSLGQGSYNEQFFGPGTRLTVL.

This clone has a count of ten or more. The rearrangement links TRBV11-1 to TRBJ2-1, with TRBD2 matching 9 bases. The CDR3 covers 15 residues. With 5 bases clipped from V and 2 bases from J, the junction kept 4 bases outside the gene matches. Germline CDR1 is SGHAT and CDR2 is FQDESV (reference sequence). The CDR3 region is CASSVGLATYNEQFF. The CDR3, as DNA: TGTGCCAGCAGCGTGGGACTAGCAACCTACAATGAGCAGTTCTTC.

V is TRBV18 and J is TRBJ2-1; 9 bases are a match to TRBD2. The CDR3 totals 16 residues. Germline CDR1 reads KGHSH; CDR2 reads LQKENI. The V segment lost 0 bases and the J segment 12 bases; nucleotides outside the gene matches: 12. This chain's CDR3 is CASSPPVAGEKVPQFF. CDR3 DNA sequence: TGTGCCAGCTCACCACCCGTAGCGGGAGAGAAAGTGCCGCAGTTCTTC.

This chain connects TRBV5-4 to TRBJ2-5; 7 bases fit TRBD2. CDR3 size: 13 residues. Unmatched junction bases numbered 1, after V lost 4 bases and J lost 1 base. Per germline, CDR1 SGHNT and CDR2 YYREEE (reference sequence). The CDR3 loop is CASSAGVQETQYF. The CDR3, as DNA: TGTGCCAGCAGCGCGGGGGTCCAAGAGACCCAGTACTTC.

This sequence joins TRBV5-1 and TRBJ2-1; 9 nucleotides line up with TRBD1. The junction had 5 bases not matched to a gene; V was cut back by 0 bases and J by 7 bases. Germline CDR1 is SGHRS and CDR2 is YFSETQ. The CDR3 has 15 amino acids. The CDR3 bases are TGCGCCAGCAGCTTGGGGACAGGGGTTGGGAATGAGCAGTTCTTC. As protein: CASSLGTGVGNEQFF.

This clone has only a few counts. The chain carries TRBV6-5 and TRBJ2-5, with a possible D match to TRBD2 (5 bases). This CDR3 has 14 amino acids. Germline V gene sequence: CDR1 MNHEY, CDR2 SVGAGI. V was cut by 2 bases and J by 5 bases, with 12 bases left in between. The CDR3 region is CASSYVTSGETQYF. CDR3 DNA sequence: TGTGCCAGCAGTTACGTCACTAGTGGGGAGACCCAGTACTTC.

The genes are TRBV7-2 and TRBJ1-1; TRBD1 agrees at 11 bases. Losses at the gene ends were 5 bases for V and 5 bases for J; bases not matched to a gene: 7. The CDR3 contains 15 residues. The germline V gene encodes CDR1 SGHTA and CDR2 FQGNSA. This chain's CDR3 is CASSPGQGAWTEAFF. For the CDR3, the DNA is TGTGCCAGCAGCCCCGGACAGGGGGCGTGGACTGAAGCTTTCTTT.

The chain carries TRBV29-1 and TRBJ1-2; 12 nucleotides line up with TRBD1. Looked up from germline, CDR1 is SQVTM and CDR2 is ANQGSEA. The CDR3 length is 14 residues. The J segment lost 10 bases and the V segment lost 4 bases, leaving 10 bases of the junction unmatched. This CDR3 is CSVGPLGQGAIYTF. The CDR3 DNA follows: TGCAGCGTTGGCCCCCTGGGACAGGGGGCTATCTACACCTTC.

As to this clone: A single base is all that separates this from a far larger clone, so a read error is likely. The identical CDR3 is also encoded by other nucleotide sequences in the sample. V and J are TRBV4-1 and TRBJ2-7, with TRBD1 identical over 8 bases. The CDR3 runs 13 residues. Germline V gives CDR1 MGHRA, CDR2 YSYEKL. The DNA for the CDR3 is TGCGCTAGCAGACGGACAGGGAAAGACGAGCAGTACTTC. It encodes CASRRTGKDEQYF.

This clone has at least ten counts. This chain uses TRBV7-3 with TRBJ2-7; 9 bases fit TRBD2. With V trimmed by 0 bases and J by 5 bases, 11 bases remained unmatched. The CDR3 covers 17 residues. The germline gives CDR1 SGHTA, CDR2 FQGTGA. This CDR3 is CASSLTPPGTSRHEQYF. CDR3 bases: TGTGCCAGCAGCTTAACGCCCCCCGGGACTAGCAGGCACGAGCAGTACTTC.

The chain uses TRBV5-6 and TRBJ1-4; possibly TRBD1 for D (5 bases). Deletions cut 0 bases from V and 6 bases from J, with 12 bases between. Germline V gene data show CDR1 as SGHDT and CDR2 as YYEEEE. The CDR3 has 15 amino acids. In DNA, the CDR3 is TGTGCCAGCAGCTTGGGGTACAGGCTAGATGAAAAACTGTTTTTT. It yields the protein CASSLGYRLDEKLFF.

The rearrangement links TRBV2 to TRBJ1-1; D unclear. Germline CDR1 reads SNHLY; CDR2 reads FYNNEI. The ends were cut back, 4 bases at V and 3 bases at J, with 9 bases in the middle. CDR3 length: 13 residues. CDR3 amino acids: CASSVPGDTEAFF. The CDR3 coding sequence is TGTGCCAGCAGTGTACCCGGGGACACTGAAGCTTTCTTT.

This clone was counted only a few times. The CDR3 spells CSVRQTAYGYTF. Here the CDR3 DNA reads TGCAGCGTAAGGCAGACAGCCTATGGCTACACCTTC. V usage is TRBV29-1 and J usage is TRBJ1-2, with D maybe TRBD1 (5 bases). Between the trimmed V and J ends, which lost 6 bases and 4 bases, there was a span of 12 bases. The CDR3 covers 12 residues. The germline V gene has CDR1 SQVTM and CDR2 ANQGSEA. The full variable domain, rest sourced from reference TRBV29-1 and TRBJ1-2, is SAVISQKPSRDICQRGTSLTIQCQVDSQVTMMFWYRQQPGQSLTLIATANQGSEATYESGFVIDKFPISRPNLTFSTLTVSNMSPEDSSIYLCSVRQTAYGYTFGSGTRLTVV.

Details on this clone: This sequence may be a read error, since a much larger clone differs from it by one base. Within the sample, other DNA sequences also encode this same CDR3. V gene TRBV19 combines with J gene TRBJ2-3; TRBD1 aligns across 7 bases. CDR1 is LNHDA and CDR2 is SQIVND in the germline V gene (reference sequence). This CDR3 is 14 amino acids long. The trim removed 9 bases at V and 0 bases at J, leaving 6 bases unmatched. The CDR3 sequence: CASRTGTSTDTQYF. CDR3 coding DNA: TGTGCCAGCAGGACAGGTACTAGCACAGATACGCAGTATTTT.

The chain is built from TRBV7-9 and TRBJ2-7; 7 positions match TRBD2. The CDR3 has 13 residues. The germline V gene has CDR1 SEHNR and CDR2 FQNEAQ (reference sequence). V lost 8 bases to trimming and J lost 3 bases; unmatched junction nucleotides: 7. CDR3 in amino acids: CASSVAGFYEQYF. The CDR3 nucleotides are TGTGCCAGCTCGGTAGCGGGCTTCTACGAGCAGTACTTC.

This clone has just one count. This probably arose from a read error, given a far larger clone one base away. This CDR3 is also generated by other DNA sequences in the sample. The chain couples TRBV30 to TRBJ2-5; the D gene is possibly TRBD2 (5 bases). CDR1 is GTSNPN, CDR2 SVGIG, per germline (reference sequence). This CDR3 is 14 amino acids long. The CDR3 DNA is TGCGCCTGGAGTGAAGGAGGCAGTCAAGAGACCCAGTACTTC. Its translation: CAWSEGGSQETQYF.

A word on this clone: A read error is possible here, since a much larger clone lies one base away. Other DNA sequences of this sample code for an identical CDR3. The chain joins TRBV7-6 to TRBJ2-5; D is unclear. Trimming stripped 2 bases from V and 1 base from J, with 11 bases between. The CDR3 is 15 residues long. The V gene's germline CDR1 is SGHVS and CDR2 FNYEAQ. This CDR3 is CASSLNGPIQETQYF. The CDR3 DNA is TGTGCCAGCAGCTTAAATGGTCCGATCCAAGAGACCCAGTACTTC.

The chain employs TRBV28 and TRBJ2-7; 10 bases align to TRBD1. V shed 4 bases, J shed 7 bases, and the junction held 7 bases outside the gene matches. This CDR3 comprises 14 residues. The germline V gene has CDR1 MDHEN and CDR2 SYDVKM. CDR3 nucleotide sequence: TGTGCCAGCAGTTCGGGACAGGGGCCTACGGAGCAGTACTTC. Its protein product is CASSSGQGPTEQYF.

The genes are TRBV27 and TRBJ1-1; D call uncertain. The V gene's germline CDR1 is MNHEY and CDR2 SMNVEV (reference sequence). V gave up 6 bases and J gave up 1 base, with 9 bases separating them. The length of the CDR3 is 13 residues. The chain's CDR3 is CASRLGKNTEAFF. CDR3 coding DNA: TGTGCCAGCAGATTAGGAAAGAACACTGAAGCTTTCTTT.

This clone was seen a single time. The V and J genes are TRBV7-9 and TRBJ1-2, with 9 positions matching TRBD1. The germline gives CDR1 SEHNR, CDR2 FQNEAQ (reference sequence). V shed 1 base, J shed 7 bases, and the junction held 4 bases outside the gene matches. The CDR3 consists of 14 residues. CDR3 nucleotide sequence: TGTGCCAGCAGCTTAGAAGGGACAGGGTTTGGCTACACCTTC. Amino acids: CASSLEGTGFGYTF.

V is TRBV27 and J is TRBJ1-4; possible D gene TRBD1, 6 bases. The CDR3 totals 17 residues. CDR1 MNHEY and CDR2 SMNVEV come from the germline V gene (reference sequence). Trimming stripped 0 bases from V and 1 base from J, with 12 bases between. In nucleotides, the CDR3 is TGTGCCAGCAGTTTATCGTGGGGGGCCGGAACTAATGAAAAACTGTTTTTT. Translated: CASSLSWGAGTNEKLFF.

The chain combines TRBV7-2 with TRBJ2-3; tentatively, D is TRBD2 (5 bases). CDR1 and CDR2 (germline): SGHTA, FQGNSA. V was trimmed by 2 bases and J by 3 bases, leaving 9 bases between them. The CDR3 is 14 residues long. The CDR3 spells CASSLRRVTDTQYF. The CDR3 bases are TGTGCCAGCAGCTTAAGGCGGGTGACAGATACGCAGTATTTT. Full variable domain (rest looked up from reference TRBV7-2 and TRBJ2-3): GAGVSQSPSNKVTEKGKDVELRCDPISGHTALYWYRQSLGQGLEFLIYFQGNSAPDKSGLPSDRFSAERTGGSVSTLTIQRTQQEDSAVYLCASSLRRVTDTQYFGPGTRLTVL.

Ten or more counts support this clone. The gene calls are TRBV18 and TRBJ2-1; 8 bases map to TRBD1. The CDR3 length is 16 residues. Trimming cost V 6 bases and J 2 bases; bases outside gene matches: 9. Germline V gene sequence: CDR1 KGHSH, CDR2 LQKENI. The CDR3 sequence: CASSRQGIETYNEQFF. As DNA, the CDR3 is TGTGCCAGCTCCCGACAGGGGATAGAAACCTACAATGAGCAGTTCTTC.

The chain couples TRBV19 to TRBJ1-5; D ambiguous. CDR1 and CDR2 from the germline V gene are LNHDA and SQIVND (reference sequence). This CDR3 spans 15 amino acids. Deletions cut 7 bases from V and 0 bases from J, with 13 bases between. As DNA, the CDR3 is TGTGCCAGTAACGCCCAAGGGTATAGCAATCAGCCCCAGCATTTT. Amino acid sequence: CASNAQGYSNQPQHF.

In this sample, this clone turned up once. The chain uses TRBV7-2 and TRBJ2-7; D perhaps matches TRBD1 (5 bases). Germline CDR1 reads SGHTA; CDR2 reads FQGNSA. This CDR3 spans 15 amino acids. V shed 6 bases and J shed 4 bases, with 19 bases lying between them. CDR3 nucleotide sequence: TGTGCCAGCAGACGCAGAAAAGGGGCCTTGTACGAGCAGTACTTC. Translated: CASRRRKGALYEQYF.

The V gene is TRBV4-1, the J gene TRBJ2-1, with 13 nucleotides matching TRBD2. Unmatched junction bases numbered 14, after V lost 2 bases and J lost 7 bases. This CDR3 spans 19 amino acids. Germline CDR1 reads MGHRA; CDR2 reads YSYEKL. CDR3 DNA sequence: TGCGCCAGCAGCCAACAACCGGGACAGGGACTAGCGGGATGGAATGAGCAGTTCTTC. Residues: CASSQQPGQGLAGWNEQFF.

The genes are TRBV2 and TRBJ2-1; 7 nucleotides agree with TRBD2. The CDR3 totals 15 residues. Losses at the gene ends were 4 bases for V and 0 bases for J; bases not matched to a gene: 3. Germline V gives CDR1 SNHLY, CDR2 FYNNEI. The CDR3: CASSVLAVSYNEQFF. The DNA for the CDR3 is TGTGCCAGCAGTGTTCTAGCGGTCTCCTACAATGAGCAGTTCTTC.

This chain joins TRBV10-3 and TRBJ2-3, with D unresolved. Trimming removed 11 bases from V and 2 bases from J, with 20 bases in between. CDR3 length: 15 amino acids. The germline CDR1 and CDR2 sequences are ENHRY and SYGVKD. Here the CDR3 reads CAAGSGRSDTDTQYF. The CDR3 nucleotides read TGTGCCGCAGGTTCCGGGCGGAGCGACACAGATACGCAGTATTTT.

In DNA, the CDR3 is TGTGCCACACCTGGGACTAATGAAAAACTGTTTTTT. This encodes CATPGTNEKLFF. V is TRBV28 and J is TRBJ1-4; the D is unclear. The CDR3 covers 12 residues. CDR1 and CDR2 from the germline V gene are MDHEN and SYDVKM. The germline V and J ends were trimmed by 10 bases and 2 bases, with 8 bases remaining between them.

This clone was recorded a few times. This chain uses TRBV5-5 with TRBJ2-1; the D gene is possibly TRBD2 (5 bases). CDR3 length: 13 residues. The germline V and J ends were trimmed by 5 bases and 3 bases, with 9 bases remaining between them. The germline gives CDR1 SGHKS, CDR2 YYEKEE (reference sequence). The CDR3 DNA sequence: TGTGCCAGCAGGAAAACTAGCTACAATGAGCAGTTCTTC. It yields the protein CASRKTSYNEQFF.

CDR3 region: CASSSRTEYNEQFF. The DNA of the CDR3 is TGCGCCAGCAGTTCACGGACAGAATACAATGAGCAGTTCTTC. The V call is TRBV5-1, the J call TRBJ2-1; tentative D call: TRBD1 (6 bases). In germline, CDR1 is SGHRS, CDR2 YFSETQ. This CDR3 contains 14 residues. V lost 5 bases and J 4 bases, leaving 13 bases between the germline ends.